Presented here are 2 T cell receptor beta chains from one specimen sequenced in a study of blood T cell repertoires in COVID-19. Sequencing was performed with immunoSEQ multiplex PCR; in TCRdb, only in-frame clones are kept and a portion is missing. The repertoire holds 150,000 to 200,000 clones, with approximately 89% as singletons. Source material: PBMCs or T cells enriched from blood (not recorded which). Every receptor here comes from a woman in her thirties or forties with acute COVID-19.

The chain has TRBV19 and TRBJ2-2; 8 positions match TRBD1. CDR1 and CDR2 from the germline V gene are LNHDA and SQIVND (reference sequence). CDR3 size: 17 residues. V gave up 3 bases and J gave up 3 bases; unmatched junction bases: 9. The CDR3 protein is CASSIGRRTGHTGELFF. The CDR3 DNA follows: TGTGCCAGTAGTATCGGACGGAGGACAGGGCACACCGGGGAGCTGTTTTTT.

The CDR3 here is CASSQDGSSGETQYF. The CDR3 bases are TGTGCCAGCAGCCAAGATGGTTCTAGCGGAGAGACCCAGTACTTC. The chain couples TRBV4-2 to TRBJ2-5, with 7 bases that match TRBD2. This CDR3 spans 15 amino acids. V trimming: 0 bases; J trimming: 4 bases; junction bases outside the gene matches: 5. The germline gives CDR1 LGHNA, CDR2 YNFKEQ.